This is a list of T cell receptor beta chains from one sample in a study of T-cell memory formation after mild COVID-19. MiXCR, applied by TCRdb to the 5' RACE reads, yields one record per CDR3 protein. The sample lists more than 450,000 distinct CDR3 sequences; roughly 17% were seen once. The sequenced sample was PBMCs or a T cell subset sorted from them (not recorded which). These receptors were obtained from an adult woman who had mild COVID-19 (a few samples of this study predate the infection). Cell type and time point are not known. CDR3s include the opening cysteine and the closing phenylalanine or tryptophan.

V,CDR3
TRBV7-3,CASSANPQSGANVLTF
TRBV12-3/TRBV12-4,CASSRPPQPQHF
TRBV15,CATSRVDRSTDTQYF
TRBV12-3/TRBV12-4,CASSLRTDTEKLFF
TRBV20-1,CSARPRDRVDQPQHF
TRBV29-1,CSAAFNGYGYTF
TRBV9,CASTPRGTDTQYF
TRBV5-5,CASSLDYTEAFF
TRBV7-2,CASSSPPDSRTDLPGANVLTF
TRBV27,CASSGQGADTEAFF
TRBV6-6,CATSASGPSGANVLTF
TRBV18,CASSLLAGPYEQYF
TRBV7-2,CASSPRTGNNWYNEQFF
TRBV5-1,CASSLLQGAMDTQYF
TRBV7-3,CASSKGLAGGLDTQYF
TRBV20-1,CSARDPQRNTDTQYF
TRBV19,CASTATGLQNQPQHF
TRBV24-1,CATSDFGQANEQFF
TRBV3-1,CASSRRQNYGYTF
TRBV12-3/TRBV12-4,CASSPAGTRQTYEQYF
TRBV7-3,CASSASQGLNTEAFF
TRBV7-9,CASRASGSPNEQFF
TRBV9,CASSALKWGSTEAFF
TRBV7-9,CASSSPSAAGTTGELFF
TRBV21-1,CASSKGGTSYNEQFF